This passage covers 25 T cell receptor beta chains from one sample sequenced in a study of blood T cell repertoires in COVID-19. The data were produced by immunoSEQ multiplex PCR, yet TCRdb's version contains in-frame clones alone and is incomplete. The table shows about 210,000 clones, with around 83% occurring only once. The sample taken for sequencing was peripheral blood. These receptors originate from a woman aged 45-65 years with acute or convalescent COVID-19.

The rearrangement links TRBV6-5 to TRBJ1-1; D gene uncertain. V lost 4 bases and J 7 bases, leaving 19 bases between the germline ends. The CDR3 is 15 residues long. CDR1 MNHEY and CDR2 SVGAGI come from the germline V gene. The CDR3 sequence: CASSSLVGVRLEAFF. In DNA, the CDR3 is TGTGCCAGCAGTTCTCTTGTCGGGGTCAGACTTGAAGCTTTCTTT.

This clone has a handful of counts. The CDR3 DNA sequence: TGTGCCAGCAGTCTGGGGTCGGCAGGGTTGACCCAGTACTTC. It yields the protein CASSLGSAGLTQYF. The rearrangement uses TRBV27 and TRBJ2-5; the D gene is possibly TRBD1 (5 bases). Germline loops: CDR1 MNHEY, CDR2 SMNVEV (reference sequence). The CDR3 totals 14 residues. The V gene lost 5 bases and the J gene lost 7 bases, with 17 bases spanning the gap.

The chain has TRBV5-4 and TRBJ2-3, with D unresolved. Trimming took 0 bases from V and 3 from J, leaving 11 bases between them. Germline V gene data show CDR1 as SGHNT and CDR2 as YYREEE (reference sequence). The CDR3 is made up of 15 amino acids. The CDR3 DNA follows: TGTGCCAGCAGCTTGGTTTATGGGCTTACAGATACGCAGTATTTT. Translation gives CASSLVYGLTDTQYF. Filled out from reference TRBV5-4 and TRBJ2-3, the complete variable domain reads ETGVTQSPTHLIKTRGQQVTLRCSSQSGHNTVSWYQQALGQGPQFIFQYYREEENGRGNFPPRFSGLQFPNYSSELNVNALELDDSALYLCASSLVYGLTDTQYFGPGTRLTVL.

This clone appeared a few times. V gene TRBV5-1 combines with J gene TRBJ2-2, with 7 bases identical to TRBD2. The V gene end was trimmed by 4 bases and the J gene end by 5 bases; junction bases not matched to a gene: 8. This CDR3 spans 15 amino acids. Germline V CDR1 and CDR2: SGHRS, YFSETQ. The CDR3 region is CASSVPGGETGELFF. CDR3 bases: TGCGCCAGCAGCGTTCCGGGAGGAGAAACCGGGGAGCTGTTTTTT.

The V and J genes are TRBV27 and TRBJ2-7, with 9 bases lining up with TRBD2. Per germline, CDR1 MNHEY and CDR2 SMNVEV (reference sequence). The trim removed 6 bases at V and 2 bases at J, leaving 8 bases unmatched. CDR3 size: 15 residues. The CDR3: CASREIVAGAYEQYF. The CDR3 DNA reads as TGTGCCAGCAGAGAAATTGTAGCGGGGGCCTACGAGCAGTACTTC.

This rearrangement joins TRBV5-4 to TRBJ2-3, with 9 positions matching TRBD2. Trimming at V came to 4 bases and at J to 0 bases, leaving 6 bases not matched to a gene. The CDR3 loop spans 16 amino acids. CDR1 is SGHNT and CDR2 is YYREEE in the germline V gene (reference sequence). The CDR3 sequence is CASSPQAGGSTDTQYF. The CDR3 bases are TGTGCCAGCAGCCCGCAAGCGGGGGGAAGCACAGATACGCAGTATTTT.

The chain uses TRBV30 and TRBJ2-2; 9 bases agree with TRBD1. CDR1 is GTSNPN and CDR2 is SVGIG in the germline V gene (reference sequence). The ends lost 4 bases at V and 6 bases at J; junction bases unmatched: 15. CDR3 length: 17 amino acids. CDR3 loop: CAWIDRGVQRRAGELFF. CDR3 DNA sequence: TGTGCCTGGATTGACAGGGGGGTCCAACGGAGGGCCGGGGAGCTGTTTTTT.

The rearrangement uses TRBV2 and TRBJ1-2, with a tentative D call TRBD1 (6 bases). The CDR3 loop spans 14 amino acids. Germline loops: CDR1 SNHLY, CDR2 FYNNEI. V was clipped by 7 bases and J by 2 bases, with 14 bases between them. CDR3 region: CASKADRANYGYTF. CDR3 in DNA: TGTGCCAGCAAGGCGGACAGAGCAAACTATGGCTACACCTTC.

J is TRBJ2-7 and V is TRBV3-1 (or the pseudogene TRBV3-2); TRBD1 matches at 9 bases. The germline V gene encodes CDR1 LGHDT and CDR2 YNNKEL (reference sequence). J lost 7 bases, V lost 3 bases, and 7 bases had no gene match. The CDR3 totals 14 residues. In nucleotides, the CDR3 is TGTGCCAGCAGCCAGGGACAGGGTCCCCCGGAGCAGTACTTC. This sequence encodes CASSQGQGPPEQYF.

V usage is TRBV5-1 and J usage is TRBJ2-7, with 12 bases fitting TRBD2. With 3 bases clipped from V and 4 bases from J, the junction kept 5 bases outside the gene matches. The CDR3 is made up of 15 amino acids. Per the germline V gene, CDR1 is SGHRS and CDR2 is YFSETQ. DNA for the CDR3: TGCGCCAGCAGCTCTCCTAGCGGGAGGGGGTACGAGCAGTACTTC. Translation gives CASSSPSGRGYEQYF. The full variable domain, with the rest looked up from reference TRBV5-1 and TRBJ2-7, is KAGVTQTPRYLIKTRGQQVTLSCSPISGHRSVSWYQQTPGQGLQFLFEYFSETQRNKGNFPGRFSGRQFSNSRSEMNVSTLELGDSALYLCASSSPSGRGYEQYFGPGTRLTVT.

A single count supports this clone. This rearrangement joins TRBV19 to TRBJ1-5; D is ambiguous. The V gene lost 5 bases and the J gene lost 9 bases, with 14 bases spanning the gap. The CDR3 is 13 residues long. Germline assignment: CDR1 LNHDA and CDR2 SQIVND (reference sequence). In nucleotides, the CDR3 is TGTGCCAGTAGTCCGGGCCACCGGGGGCCCCAGCATTTT. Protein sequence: CASSPGHRGPQHF.

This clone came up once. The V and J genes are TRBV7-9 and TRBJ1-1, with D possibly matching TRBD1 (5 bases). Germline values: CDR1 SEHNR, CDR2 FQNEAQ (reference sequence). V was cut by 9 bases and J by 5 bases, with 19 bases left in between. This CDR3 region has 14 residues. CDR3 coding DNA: TGTGCCAGTGGCGGGGGGAGGGTCAGAACTGAAGCTTTCTTT. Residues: CASGGGRVRTEAFF.

CDR3 region: CATSRDQPWANEQYF. CDR3 DNA sequence: TGTGCCACCAGCAGAGATCAGCCCTGGGCGAACGAGCAGTACTTC. V usage is TRBV15 and J usage is TRBJ2-7; D remains ambiguous. V lost 0 bases to trimming and J lost 5 bases, with 14 bases between them. Per the germline V gene, CDR1 is LNHNV and CDR2 is YYDKDF (reference sequence). CDR3 length: 15 amino acids.

The CDR3 DNA follows: TGTGCCAGTAGTATAGCCCGGACACAGGGGGAAAAACTGTTTTTT. The encoded protein is CASSIARTQGEKLFF. The chain combines TRBV19 with TRBJ1-4, with 7 bases lining up with TRBD1. V trimming: 1 base; J trimming: 8 bases; junction bases outside the gene matches: 7. The CDR3 has 15 residues. Germline V gives CDR1 LNHDA, CDR2 SQIVND (reference sequence).

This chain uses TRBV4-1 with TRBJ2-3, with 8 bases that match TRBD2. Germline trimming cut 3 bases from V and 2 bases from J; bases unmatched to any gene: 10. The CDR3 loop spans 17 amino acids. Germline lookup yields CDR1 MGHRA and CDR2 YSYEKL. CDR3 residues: CASSHGGGGGNTDTQYF. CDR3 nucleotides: TGCGCCAGCAGCCACGGGGGGGGCGGTGGCAACACAGATACGCAGTATTTT.

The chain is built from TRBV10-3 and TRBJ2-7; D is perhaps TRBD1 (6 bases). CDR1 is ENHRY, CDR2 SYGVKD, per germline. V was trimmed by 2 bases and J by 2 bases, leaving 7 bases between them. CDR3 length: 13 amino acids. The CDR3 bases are TGTGCCATCAGTGAGGGACAGACCTACGAGCAGTACTTC. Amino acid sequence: CAISEGQTYEQYF.

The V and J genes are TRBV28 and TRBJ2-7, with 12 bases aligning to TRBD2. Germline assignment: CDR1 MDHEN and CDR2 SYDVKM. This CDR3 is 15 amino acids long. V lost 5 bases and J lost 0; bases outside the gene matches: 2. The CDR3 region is CASSLAGGLSYEQYF. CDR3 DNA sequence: TGTGCCAGCAGTCTAGCGGGAGGGCTCTCCTACGAGCAGTACTTC. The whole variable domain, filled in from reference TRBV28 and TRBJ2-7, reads DVKVTQSSRYLVKRTGEKVFLECVQDMDHENMFWYRQDPGLGLRLIYFSYDVKMKEKGDIPEGYSVSREKKERFSLILESASTNQTSMYLCASSLAGGLSYEQYFGPGTRLTVT.

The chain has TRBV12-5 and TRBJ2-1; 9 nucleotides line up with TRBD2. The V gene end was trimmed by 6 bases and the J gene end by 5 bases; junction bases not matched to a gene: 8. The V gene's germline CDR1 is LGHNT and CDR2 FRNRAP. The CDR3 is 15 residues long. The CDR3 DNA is TGTGCTAGTGGGGAGACTAGCGGTACACACAATGAGCAGTTCTTC. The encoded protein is CASGETSGTHNEQFF.

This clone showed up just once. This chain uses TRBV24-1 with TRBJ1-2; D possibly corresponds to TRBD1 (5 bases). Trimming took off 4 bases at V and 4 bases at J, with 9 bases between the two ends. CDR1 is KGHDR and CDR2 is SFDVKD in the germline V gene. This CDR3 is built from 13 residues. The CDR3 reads CATSEGLSYGYTF. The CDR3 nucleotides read TGTGCCACCAGTGAGGGACTATCCTATGGCTACACCTTC.

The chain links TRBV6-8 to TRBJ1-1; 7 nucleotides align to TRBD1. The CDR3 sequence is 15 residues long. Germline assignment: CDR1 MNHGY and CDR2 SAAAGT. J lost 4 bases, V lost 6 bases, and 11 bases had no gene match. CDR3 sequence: CASREGTEGCTEAFF. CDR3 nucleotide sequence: TGTGCCAGCAGAGAAGGGACAGAGGGTTGCACTGAAGCTTTCTTT.

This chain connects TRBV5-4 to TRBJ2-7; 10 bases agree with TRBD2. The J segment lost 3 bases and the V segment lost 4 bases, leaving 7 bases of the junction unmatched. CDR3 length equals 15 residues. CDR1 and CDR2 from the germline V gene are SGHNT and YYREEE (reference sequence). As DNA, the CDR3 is TGTGCCAGCAGCATATCTAGCGGGAGCAACTACGAGCAGTACTTC. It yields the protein CASSISSGSNYEQYF.

The CDR3 DNA follows: TGTGCCAGCAGCCAAGTGGATAGCATCGGTGAGCAGTTCTTC. Translating gives CASSQVDSIGEQFF. The rearrangement links TRBV3-1 (or the pseudogene TRBV3-2) to TRBJ2-1; D remains unclear. Germline V lookup: CDR1 LGHDT, CDR2 YNNKEL (reference sequence). The CDR3 has 14 amino acids. Trimming stripped 1 base from V and 9 bases from J, with 13 bases between.

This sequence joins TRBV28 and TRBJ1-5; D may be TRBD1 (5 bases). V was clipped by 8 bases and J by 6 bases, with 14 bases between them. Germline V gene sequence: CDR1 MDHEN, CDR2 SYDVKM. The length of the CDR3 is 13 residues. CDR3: CASAMKGSQPQHF. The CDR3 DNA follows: TGTGCCAGCGCCATGAAGGGGTCTCAGCCCCAGCATTTT.

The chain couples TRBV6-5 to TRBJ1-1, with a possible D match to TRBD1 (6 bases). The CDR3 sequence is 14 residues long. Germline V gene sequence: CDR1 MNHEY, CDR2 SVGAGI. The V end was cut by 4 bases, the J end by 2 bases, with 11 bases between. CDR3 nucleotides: TGTGCCAGCAGTTTGGACAGAACTAACACTGAAGCTTTCTTT. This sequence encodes CASSLDRTNTEAFF.

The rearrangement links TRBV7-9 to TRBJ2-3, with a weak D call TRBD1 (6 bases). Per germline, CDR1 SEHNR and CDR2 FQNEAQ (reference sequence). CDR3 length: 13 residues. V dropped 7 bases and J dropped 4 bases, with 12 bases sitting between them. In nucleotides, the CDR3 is TGTGCCAGCAATAGAAAGGGGGCAGATACGCAGTATTTT. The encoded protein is CASNRKGADTQYF.